This TCR beta chain was retrieved from a study of blood T cell repertoires in COVID-19. Background on the study: Samples representing acute and convalescent COVID-19 were sourced from the United States, Italy and Spain.

Assay: immunoSEQ multiplex PCR; the TCRdb copy retains only in-frame clones and omits some. The sample has about 120,000 clones, around 89% seen once. There are 14 residues in the CDR3. CDR1 is DFQATT, CDR2 SNEGSKA, per germline (reference sequence). V trimming: 3 bases; J trimming: 5 bases; junction bases outside the gene matches: 4. This clonotype was obtained from a woman aged 55-70 years with COVID-19, enrolled during active disease. The sample taken for sequencing was peripheral blood. The V call is TRBV20-1, the J call TRBJ2-2; TRBD2 agrees at 9 bases. The CDR3: CSASGSGGTGELFF. The CDR3, as DNA: TGCAGTGCTAGTGGGAGCGGGGGGACCGGGGAGCTGTTTTTT.